The sequence of this TCR beta chain was determined in a study of cytomegalovirus exposure and HLA in healthy donors. In its sample, this clone was seen a few times. Its cognate antigen is unknown. The primer mix had 60 Vbeta and 13 Jbeta primers. Repertoires were generated with immunoSEQ multiplex PCR, while TCRdb's copy carries only in-frame clones and drops some. The sample contains 300,000 or so clones, approximately 84% of which appear only once. Study-wide findings and caveats: Reportedly, diagnosis of cytomegalovirus status by the classifier showed high specificity and sensitivity.

The receptor's source is a middle-aged woman in good health and CMV-seropositive. The sample consisted of PBMCs.

The CDR3 sequence: CASRASGRDEQFF. The CDR3 nucleotides read TGTGCCAGCAGGGCTAGCGGGAGGGATGAGCAGTTCTTC. The chain combines TRBV6-6 with TRBJ2-1; 12 bases match TRBD2. Germline V gene data show CDR1 as MNHNY and CDR2 as SVGAGI (reference sequence). The CDR3 is 13 residues long. After removal of 6 bases from V and 8 bases from J, the junction contained 2 bases not matched to a gene.